Below, 4 T cell receptor beta chains from the same sample are listed, as sequenced in a study of blood T cells in healthy people across ages. A second roughly 6 to 11 cycle PCR used barcoded and J-beta primers. MiXCR, applied by TCRdb to the 5' RACE reads, yields one record per CDR3 protein. The sample includes 600,000 to 800,000 distinct CDR3 sequences, 20% to 25% seen only once; the top ten take 3% to 4%. What was sequenced was blood. The source is a man aged 70 or older in good health.

This clonotype has more than one count but fewer than ten. The junction departs from germline at one end; a sequencing error may be responsible. The V call is TRBV28, the J call TRBJ2-5; 11 bases are shared with TRBD2. The J call may be wrong; the DNA end is better matched by TRBJ2-1. The CDR3 loop spans 15 amino acids. Germline assignment: CDR1 MDHEN and CDR2 SYDVKM. This CDR3 is CASRLAGGPENEQFF. CDR3 sequence (DNA): TGCGCCAGCAGATTAGCGGGAGGGCCGGAGAATGAGCAGTTCTTC.

This chain links TRBV12-5 with TRBJ2-1; TRBD2 aligns across 10 bases. CDR3 length equals 16 residues. CDR1 is LGHNT and CDR2 is FRNRAP in the germline V gene. Trimming removed 1 base from V and 5 bases from J; junction bases left unmatched: 5. The CDR3 region is CASGLGRAGGDNEQFF. In DNA form, the CDR3 reads TGTGCTAGTGGTTTGGGTCGAGCGGGAGGGGACAATGAGCAGTTCTTC.

J is TRBJ2-1 and V is TRBV2; 9 bases align to TRBD2. Germline CDR1 and CDR2: SNHLY and FYNNEI. The CDR3 is 15 amino acids. After removal of 7 bases from V and 3 bases from J, the junction contained 7 bases not matched to a gene. The CDR3 coding sequence is TGTGCCAGCATTCAGGTAGCGGGGGTCTACAATGAGCAGTTCTTC. Translating gives CASIQVAGVYNEQFF.

This clonotype was detected a few times. The V call is TRBV9, the J call TRBJ2-5; TRBD2 aligns across 7 bases. The last part of the DNA fits TRBJ2-1 better; the J call may be wrong. CDR3 length: 15 amino acids. Germline loops: CDR1 SGDLS, CDR2 YYNGEE. The CDR3 coding sequence is TGTGCCAGCAGTGCCGGGACTACCCGTTACAATGAGCAGTTCTTC. This gives the protein CASSAGTTRYNEQFF.